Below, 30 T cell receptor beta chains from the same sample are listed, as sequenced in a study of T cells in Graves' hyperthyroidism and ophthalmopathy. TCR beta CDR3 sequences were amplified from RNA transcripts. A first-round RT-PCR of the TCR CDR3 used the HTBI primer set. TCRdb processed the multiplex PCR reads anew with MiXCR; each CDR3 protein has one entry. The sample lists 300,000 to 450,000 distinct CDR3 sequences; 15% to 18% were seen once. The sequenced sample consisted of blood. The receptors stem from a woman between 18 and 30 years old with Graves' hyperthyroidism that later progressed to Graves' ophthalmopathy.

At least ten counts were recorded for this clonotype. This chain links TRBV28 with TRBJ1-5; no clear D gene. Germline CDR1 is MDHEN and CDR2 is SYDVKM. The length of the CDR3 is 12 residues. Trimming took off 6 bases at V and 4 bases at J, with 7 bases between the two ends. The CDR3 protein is CASSHDNQPQHF. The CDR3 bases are TGTGCCAGCAGCCATGATAATCAGCCCCAGCATTTT. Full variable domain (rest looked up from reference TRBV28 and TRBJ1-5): DVKVTQSSRYLVKRTGEKVFLECVQDMDHENMFWYRQDPGLGLRLIYFSYDVKMKEKGDIPEGYSVSREKKERFSLILESASTNQTSMYLCASSHDNQPQHFGDGTRLSIL.

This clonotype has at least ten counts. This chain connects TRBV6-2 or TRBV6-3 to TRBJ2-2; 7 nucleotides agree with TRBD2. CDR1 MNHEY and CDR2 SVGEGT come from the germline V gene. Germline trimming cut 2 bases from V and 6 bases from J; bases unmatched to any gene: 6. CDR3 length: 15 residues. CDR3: CASSYPGLVAGELFF. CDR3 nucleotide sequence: TGTGCCAGCAGTTACCCAGGACTAGTCGCCGGGGAGCTGTTTTTT.

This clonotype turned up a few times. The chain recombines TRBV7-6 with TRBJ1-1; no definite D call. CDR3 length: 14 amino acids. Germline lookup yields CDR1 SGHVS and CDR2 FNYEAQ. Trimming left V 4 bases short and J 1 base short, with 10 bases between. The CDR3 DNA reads TGTGCCAGCAGCTCCATGCGGGGGAACACTGAAGCTTTCTTT. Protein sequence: CASSSMRGNTEAFF.

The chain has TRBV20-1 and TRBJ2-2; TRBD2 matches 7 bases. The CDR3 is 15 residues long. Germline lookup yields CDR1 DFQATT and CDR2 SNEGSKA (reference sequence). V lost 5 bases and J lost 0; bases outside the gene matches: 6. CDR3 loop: CSARLATANTGELFF. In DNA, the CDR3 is TGCAGTGCTCGACTAGCTACCGCGAACACCGGGGAGCTGTTTTTT.

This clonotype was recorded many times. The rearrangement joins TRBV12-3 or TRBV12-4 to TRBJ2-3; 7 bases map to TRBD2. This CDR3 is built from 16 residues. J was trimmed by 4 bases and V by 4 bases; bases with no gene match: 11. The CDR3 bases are TGTGCCAGCAGTTCCCGGGAGGTGGGCGGCGCAGATACGCAGTATTTT. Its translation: CASSSREVGGADTQYF.

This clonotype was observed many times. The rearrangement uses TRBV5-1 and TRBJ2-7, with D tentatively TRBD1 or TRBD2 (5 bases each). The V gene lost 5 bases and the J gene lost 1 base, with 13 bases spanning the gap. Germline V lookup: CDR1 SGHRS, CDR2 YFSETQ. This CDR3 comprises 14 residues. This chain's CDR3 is CASRYGDRSYEQYF. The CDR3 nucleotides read TGCGCCAGCAGGTATGGGGACCGATCCTACGAGCAGTACTTC.

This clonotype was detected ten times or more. CDR3 sequence reads: CASSFPLEGYTF. In nucleotides, the CDR3 is TGTGCCAGCAGCTTCCCTCTGGAGGGCTACACCTTC. V gene TRBV7-9 combines with J gene TRBJ1-2; D gene ambiguous. Germline CDR1 is SEHNR and CDR2 is FQNEAQ (reference sequence). V lost 3 bases and J lost 8, with 10 bases in between. The length of the CDR3 is 12 residues.

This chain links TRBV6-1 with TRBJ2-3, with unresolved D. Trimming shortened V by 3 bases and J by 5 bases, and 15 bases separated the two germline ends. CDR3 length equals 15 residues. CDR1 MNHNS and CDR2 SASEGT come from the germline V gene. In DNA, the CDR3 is TGTGCCAGCAGTGAGGCCTCTCTCATAGGAGATACGCAGTATTTT. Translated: CASSEASLIGDTQYF.

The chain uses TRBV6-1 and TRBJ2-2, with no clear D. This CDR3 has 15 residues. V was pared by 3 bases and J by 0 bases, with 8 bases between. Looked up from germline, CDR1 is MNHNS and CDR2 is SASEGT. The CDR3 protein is CASSEFLANTGELFF. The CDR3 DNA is TGTGCCAGCAGTGAGTTTCTCGCGAACACCGGGGAGCTGTTTTTT.

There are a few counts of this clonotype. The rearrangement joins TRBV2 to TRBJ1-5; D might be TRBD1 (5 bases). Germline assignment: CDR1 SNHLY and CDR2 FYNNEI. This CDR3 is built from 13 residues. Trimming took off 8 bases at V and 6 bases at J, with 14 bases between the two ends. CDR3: CASQGGGGQPQHF. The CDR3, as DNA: TGTGCCAGCCAAGGTGGGGGGGGTCAGCCCCAGCATTTT.

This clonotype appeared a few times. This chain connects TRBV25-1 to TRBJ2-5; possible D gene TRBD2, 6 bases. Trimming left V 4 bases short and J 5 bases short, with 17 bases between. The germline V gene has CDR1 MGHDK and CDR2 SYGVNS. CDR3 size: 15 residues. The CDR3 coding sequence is TGTGCCAGCAGTGGCTTCGTCGGGGGTGAGGAGACCCAGTACTTC. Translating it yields CASSGFVGGEETQYF.

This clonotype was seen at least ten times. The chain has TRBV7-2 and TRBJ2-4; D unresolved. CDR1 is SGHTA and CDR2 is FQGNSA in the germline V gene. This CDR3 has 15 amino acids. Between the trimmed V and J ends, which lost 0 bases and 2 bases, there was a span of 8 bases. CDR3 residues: CASSLAGKSKNIQYF. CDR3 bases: TGTGCCAGCAGCTTAGCGGGAAAATCCAAAAACATTCAGTACTTC.

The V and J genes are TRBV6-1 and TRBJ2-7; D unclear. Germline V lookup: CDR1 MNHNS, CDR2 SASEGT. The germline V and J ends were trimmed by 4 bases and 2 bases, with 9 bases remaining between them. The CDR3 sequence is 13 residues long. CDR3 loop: CASSVSPTYEQYF. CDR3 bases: TGTGCCAGCAGTGTATCCCCGACCTACGAGCAGTACTTC.

CDR3 loop: CASSVTGSGYEQYF. The DNA of the CDR3 is TGTGCCAGTAGCGTCACGGGCTCCGGCTACGAGCAGTACTTC. The chain is built from TRBV19 and TRBJ2-7; unclear D gene. Germline loops: CDR1 LNHDA, CDR2 SQIVND (reference sequence). The CDR3 is 14 residues long. Trimming removed 6 bases from V and 3 bases from J, with 15 bases in between.

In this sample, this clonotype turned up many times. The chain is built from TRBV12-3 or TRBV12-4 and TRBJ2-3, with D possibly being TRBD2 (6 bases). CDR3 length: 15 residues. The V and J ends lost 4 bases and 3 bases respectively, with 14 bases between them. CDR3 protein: CASSSPAGLTDTQYF. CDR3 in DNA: TGTGCCAGCAGTTCCCCAGCGGGCCTGACAGATACGCAGTATTTT.

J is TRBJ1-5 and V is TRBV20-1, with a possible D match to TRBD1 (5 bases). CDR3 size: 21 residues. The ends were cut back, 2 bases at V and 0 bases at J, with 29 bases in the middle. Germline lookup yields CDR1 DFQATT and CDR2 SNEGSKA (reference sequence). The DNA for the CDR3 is TGCAGTGCTAGATCTGTTAAGCCGCCGGGACCGCGGCTATATAGCAATCAGCCCCAGCATTTT. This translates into CSARSVKPPGPRLYSNQPQHF.

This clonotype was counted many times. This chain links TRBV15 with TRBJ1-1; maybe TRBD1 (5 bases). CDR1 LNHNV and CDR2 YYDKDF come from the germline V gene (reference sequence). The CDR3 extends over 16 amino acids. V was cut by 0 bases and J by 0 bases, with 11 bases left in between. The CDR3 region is CATSRDLATVNTEAFF. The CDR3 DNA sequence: TGTGCCACCAGCAGAGATTTAGCGACAGTGAACACTGAAGCTTTCTTT.

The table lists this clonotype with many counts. CDR3 residues: CASSWEQGARTEAFF. The CDR3 DNA is TGTGCCAGCAGTTGGGAACAGGGGGCACGAACTGAAGCTTTCTTT. The rearrangement joins TRBV12-3 or TRBV12-4 to TRBJ1-1, with 9 bases that match TRBD1. V shed 4 bases, J shed 5 bases, and the junction held 8 bases outside the gene matches. The CDR3 extends over 15 amino acids.

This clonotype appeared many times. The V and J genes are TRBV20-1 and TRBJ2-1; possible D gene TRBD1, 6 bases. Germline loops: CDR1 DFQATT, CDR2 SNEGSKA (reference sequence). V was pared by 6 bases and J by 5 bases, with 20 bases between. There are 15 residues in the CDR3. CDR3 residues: CSALVGWGQDNEQFF. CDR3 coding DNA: TGCAGTGCCCTAGTGGGATGGGGGCAGGACAATGAGCAGTTCTTC.

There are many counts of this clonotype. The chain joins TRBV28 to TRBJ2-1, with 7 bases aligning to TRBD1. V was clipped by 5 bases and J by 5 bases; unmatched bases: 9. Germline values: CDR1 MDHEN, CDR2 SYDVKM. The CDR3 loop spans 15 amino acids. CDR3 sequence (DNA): TGTGCCAGCAGTCAACGGACAGGTTCACACAATGAGCAGTTCTTC. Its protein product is CASSQRTGSHNEQFF.

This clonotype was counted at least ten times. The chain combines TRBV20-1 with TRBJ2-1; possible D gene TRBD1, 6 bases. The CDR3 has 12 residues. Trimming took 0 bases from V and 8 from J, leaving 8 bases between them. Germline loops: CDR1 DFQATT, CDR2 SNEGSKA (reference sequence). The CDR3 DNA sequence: TGCAGTGCTAGAGACCCAGGGGATGAGCAGTTCTTC. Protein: CSARDPGDEQFF.

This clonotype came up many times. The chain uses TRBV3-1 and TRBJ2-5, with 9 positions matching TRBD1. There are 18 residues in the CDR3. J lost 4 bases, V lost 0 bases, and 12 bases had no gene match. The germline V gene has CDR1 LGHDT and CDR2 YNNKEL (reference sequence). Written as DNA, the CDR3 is TGTGCCAGCAGCCAAGACTTCCCGACGGGACAGGGTGGAGAGACCCAGTACTTC. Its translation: CASSQDFPTGQGGETQYF.

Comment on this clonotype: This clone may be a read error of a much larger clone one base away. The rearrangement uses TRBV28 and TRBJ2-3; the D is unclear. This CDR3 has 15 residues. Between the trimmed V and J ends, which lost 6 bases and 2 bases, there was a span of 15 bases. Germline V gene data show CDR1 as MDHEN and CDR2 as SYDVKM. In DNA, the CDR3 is TGTGCCAGCAGCGAGAAAGAGGAACTCACAGATACGCAGTATTTT. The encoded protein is CASSEKEELTDTQYF.

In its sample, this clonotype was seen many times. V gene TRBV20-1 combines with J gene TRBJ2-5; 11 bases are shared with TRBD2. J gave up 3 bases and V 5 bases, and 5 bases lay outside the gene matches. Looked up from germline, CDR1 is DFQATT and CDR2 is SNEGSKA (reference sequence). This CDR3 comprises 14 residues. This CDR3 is CSAPSTSGKETQYF. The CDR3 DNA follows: TGCAGTGCTCCTTCGACTAGCGGGAAAGAGACCCAGTACTTC.

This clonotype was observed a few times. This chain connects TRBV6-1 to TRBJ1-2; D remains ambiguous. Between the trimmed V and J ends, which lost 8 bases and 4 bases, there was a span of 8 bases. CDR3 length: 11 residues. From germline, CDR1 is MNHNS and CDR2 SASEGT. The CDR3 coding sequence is TGTGCCAGCGCCCCGTCCTATGGCTACACCTTC. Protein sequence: CASAPSYGYTF.

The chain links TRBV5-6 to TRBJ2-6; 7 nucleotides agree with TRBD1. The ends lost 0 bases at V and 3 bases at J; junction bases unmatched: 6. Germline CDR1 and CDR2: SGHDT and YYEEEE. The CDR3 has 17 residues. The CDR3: CASSLEGGEFGANVLTF. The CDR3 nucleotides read TGTGCCAGCAGCTTGGAAGGGGGCGAGTTTGGGGCCAACGTCCTGACTTTC.

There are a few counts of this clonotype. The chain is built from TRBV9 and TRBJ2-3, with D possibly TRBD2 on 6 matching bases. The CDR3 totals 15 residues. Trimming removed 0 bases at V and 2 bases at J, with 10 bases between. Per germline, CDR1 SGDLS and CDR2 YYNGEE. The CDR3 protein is CASSVEVAVTDTQYF. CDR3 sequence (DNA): TGTGCCAGCAGCGTAGAAGTAGCGGTCACAGATACGCAGTATTTT.

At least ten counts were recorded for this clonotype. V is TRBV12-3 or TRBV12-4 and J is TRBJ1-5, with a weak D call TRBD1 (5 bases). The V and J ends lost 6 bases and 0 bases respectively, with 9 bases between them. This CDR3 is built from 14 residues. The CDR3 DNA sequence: TGTGCCAGCAGATCAGGGTATAGCAATCAGCCCCAGCATTTT. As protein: CASRSGYSNQPQHF.

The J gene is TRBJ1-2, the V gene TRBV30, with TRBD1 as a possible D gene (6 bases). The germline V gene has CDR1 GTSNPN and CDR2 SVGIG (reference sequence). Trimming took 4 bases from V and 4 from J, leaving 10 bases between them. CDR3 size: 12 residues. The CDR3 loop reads CAWTGGFYGYTF. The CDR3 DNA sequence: TGTGCCTGGACTGGGGGCTTCTATGGCTACACCTTC.

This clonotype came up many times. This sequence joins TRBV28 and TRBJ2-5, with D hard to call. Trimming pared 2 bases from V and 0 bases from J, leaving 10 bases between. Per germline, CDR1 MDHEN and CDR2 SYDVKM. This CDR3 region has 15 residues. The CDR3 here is CASSLQVADQETQYF. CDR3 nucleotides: TGTGCCAGCAGTTTACAGGTCGCGGACCAAGAGACCCAGTACTTC.